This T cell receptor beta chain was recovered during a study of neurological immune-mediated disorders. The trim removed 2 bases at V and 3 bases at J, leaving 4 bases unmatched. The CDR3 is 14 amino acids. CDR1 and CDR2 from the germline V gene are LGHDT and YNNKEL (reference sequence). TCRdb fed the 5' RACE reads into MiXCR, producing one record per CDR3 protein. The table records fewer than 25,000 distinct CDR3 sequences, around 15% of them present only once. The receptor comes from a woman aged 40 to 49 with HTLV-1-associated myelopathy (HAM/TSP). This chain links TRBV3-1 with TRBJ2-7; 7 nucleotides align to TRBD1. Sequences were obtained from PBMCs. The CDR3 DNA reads TGTGCCAGCAGCCAAAACCGGGACAGCTACGAGCAGTACTTC. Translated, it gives CASSQNRDSYEQYF.